The rows below give T cell receptor beta chains drawn from one sample of a study of blood T cell repertoires in COVID-19. Sequencing used immunoSEQ multiplex PCR; TCRdb keeps in-frame clones, though not all of them. The sample contains hundreds of thousands of clones, 75% to 90% of which appear only once. The sample taken for sequencing was peripheral blood. These receptors originate from a woman aged 65 to 85 with COVID-19, enrolled during active disease. The CDR3 runs from the conserved cysteine through the conserved F or W. Fields, in order: V gene, D gene, CDR3 protein. A D gene is named only where the DNA matches it firmly.

V gene: TRBV30; D gene: -; CDR3 protein: CAWSDIAINEKLFF
V gene: TRBV19; D gene: TRBD1; CDR3 protein: CASSGVGQNYGYTF
V gene: TRBV12-3/TRBV12-4; D gene: TRBD1; CDR3 protein: CASRQGGPEEQYF
V gene: TRBV2; D gene: TRBD1; CDR3 protein: CAGRRGLGGNQPQHF
V gene: TRBV19; D gene: -; CDR3 protein: CASSMASSSYEQYF
V gene: TRBV28; D gene: TRBD1; CDR3 protein: CASTGGFNYGYTF
V gene: TRBV25-1; D gene: TRBD1; CDR3 protein: CASSDPPDRRTGEQFF
V gene: TRBV11-2; D gene: TRBD1; CDR3 protein: CASTRLGTGFWTGELFF
V gene: TRBV29-1; D gene: -; CDR3 protein: CSADVGSSGNTIYF
V gene: TRBV2; D gene: -; CDR3 protein: CASATAGNEKLFF
V gene: TRBV2; D gene: TRBD2; CDR3 protein: CASSGTSGGIWLFF
V gene: TRBV6-5; D gene: -; CDR3 protein: CASSQLGNTEAFF
V gene: TRBV6-5; D gene: TRBD1; CDR3 protein: CASSSGQDFDGYTF
V gene: TRBV30; D gene: TRBD1; CDR3 protein: CAWSRDRVAGELFF
V gene: TRBV21-1; D gene: -; CDR3 protein: CASSPPPGQGAGGNQPQHF
V gene: TRBV6-5; D gene: -; CDR3 protein: CASSRLRSYEQYF
V gene: TRBV6-2/TRBV6-3; D gene: TRBD1; CDR3 protein: CASSRPGQGARGYTF
V gene: TRBV7-9; D gene: TRBD1; CDR3 protein: CASSRDREEAFF
V gene: TRBV7-2; D gene: TRBD2; CDR3 protein: CASSLASGAYNTDTQYF
V gene: TRBV5-8; D gene: -; CDR3 protein: CASSLVLGASSYEQYF
V gene: TRBV30; D gene: -; CDR3 protein: CAWSPLDTQYF
V gene: TRBV5-4; D gene: -; CDR3 protein: CASSLEGGAKPLHF
V gene: TRBV6-2/TRBV6-3; D gene: -; CDR3 protein: CASSYMRKGLSNQPQHF
V gene: TRBV5-1; D gene: TRBD1; CDR3 protein: CASSLGAGGVYGYTF
V gene: TRBV5-6; D gene: TRBD2; CDR3 protein: CASSLVERGVTDTQYF
V gene: TRBV9; D gene: -; CDR3 protein: CASSVGEGYTEAFF
V gene: TRBV2; D gene: -; CDR3 protein: CAGESGANVLTF
V gene: TRBV5-1; D gene: -; CDR3 protein: CASSLGTVTDQPQHF
V gene: TRBV27; D gene: -; CDR3 protein: CASSLSNLEGTGAFF
V gene: TRBV7-8; D gene: -; CDR3 protein: CASSFTPGGTGNTIYF
V gene: TRBV18; D gene: TRBD2; CDR3 protein: CASSPTSGGAFEQYF
V gene: TRBV9; D gene: TRBD1; CDR3 protein: CASSVVGTGDGYTF
V gene: TRBV7-8; D gene: -; CDR3 protein: CASSLEAGSSYNEQFF
V gene: TRBV30; D gene: TRBD1; CDR3 protein: CAWSVRTGPQETQYF
V gene: TRBV30; D gene: -; CDR3 protein: CAWETGLNTEAFF
V gene: TRBV7-8; D gene: -; CDR3 protein: CASSFSINLDGYTF
V gene: TRBV7-2; D gene: TRBD2; CDR3 protein: CASSSGRTSGFETQYF
V gene: TRBV7-2; D gene: TRBD1; CDR3 protein: CASSLAGTAYEQYF
V gene: TRBV4-3; D gene: TRBD1; CDR3 protein: CASSPRTGGAGELFF
V gene: TRBV25-1; D gene: -; CDR3 protein: CASSESGGKGEQYF
V gene: TRBV3-1/TRBV3-2; D gene: TRBD2; CDR3 protein: CASSPTSGGLFF
V gene: TRBV4-3; D gene: -; CDR3 protein: CASSQGHRSYEQYF
V gene: TRBV7-9; D gene: -; CDR3 protein: CASSRTPEGETQYF
V gene: TRBV11-2; D gene: -; CDR3 protein: CASSPNLGGANTEAFF
V gene: TRBV7-2; D gene: -; CDR3 protein: CASSLVAPGVITGELFF
V gene: TRBV5-4; D gene: TRBD2; CDR3 protein: CASSLGRELAGVFF
V gene: TRBV7-2; D gene: TRBD1; CDR3 protein: CASSLGGDRGPLF
V gene: TRBV5-1; D gene: TRBD1; CDR3 protein: CASSLRQGAARGGELFF
V gene: TRBV12-5; D gene: -; CDR3 protein: CASGFFGIRDTDTQYF
V gene: TRBV3-1/TRBV3-2; D gene: TRBD1; CDR3 protein: CASSLQRGQGTTDTQYF
V gene: TRBV20-1; D gene: -; CDR3 protein: CSASPGHFQPQHF
V gene: TRBV30; D gene: TRBD2; CDR3 protein: CAWASGQETQYF
V gene: TRBV5-4; D gene: TRBD1; CDR3 protein: CASSRTGGEQYF
V gene: TRBV19; D gene: -; CDR3 protein: CASSSQGLAYEQYF
V gene: TRBV4-1; D gene: TRBD2; CDR3 protein: CASSQPRGGTDTQYF
V gene: TRBV30; D gene: -; CDR3 protein: CAWTEQGSYEQYF
V gene: TRBV19; D gene: TRBD1; CDR3 protein: CASSIAGQGPGELFF
V gene: TRBV9; D gene: -; CDR3 protein: CASSASGTPSNTGELFF
V gene: TRBV14; D gene: -; CDR3 protein: CASSSTTGYIYNSPLHF